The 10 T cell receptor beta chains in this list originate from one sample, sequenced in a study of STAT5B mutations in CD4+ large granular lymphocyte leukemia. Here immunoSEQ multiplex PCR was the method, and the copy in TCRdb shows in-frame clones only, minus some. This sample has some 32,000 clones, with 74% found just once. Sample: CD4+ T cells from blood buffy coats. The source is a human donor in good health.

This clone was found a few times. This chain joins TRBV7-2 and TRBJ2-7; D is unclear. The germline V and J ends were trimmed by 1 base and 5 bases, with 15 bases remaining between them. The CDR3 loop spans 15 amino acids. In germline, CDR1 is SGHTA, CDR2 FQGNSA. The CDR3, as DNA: TGTGCCAGCAGCTTAGTCGTGGGTAGGGTTGACGAGCAGTACTTC. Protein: CASSLVVGRVDEQYF.

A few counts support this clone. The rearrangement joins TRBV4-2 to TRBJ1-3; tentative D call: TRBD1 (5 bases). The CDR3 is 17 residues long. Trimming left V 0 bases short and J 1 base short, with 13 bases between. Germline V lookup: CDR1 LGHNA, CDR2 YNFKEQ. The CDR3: CASSQERLSGSGNTIYF. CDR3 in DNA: TGTGCCAGCAGCCAAGAGAGGTTGTCAGGGTCTGGAAACACCATATATTTT.

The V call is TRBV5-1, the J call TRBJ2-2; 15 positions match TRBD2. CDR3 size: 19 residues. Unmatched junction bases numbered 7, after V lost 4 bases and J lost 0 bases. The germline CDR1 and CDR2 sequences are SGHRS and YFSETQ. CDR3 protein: CASSGGTSGGPSNTGELFF. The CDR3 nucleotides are TGCGCCAGCAGCGGCGGGACTAGCGGGGGGCCTTCGAACACCGGGGAGCTGTTTTTT.

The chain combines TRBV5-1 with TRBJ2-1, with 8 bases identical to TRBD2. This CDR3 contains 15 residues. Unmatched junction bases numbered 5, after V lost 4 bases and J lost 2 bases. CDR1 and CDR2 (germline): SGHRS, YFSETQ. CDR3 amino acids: CASSLDGGAYNEQFF. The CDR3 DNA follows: TGCGCCAGCAGCCTGGACGGGGGGGCCTACAATGAGCAGTTCTTC.

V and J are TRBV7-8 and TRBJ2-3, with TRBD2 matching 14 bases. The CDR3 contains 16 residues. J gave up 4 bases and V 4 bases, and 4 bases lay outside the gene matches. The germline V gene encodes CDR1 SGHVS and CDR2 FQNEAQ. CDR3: CASSSRTSGGPDTQYF. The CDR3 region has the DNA TGTGCCAGCAGCTCCCGGACTAGCGGGGGGCCAGATACGCAGTATTTT.

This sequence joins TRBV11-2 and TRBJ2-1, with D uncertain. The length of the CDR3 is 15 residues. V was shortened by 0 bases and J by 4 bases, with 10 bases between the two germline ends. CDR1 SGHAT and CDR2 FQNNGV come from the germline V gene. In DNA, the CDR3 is TGTGCCAGCAGCTTAGACCCCCTACCTTACAATGAGCAGTTCTTC. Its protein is CASSLDPLPYNEQFF.

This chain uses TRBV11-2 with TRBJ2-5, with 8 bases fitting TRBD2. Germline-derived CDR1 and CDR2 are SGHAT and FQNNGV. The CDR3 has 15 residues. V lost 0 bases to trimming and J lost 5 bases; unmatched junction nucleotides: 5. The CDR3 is CASSLEAGGGETQYF. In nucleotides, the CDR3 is TGTGCCAGCAGCTTAGAGGCGGGCGGGGGGGAGACCCAGTACTTC.

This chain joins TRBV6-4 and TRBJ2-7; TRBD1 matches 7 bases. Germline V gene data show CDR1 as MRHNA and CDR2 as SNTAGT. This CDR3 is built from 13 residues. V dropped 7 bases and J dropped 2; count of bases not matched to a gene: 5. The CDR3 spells CASTTGTAYEQYV. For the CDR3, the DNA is TGTGCCAGCACTACCGGGACAGCCTACGAGCAGTACGTC.

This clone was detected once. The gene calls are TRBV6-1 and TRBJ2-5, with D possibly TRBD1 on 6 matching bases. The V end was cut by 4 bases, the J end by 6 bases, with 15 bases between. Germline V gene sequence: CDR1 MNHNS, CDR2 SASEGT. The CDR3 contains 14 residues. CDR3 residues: CASSGSQGAKTQYF. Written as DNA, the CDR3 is TGTGCCAGCAGTGGTTCACAGGGAGCTAAGACCCAGTACTTC.

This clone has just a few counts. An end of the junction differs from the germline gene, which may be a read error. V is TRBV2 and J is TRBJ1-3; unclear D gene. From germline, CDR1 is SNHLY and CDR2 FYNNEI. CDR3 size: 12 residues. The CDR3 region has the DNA TGTGCCAGCAGGGAAGGGAGAAACACCATATATTTT. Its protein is CASREGRNTIYF.